A single T cell receptor beta chain is shown here with its context. The CDR3 covers 13 residues. CDR1 and CDR2 (germline): LNHDA, SQIVND (reference sequence). The V gene lost 3 bases and the J gene lost 1 base, with 6 bases spanning the gap. The naive CD8 population came from CD45RO-negative cells selected for CCR7, without terminally differentiated effector memory CD45RA+ cells. This specimen comes from a study of shared clonotypes between healthy human individuals. Profiled with immunoSEQ multiplex PCR; TCRdb holds only in-frame clones, not every one. The top ten clones hold approximately 1.6% of a sample with about 1.9 million clones, over 85% of them seen once.

The chain recombines TRBV19 with TRBJ1-1; D unclear. The receptor was isolated from a young man in good health. Some clones in this sample may be carry-over from other donors' samples. Sequences were obtained from naive CD8+ T cells from PBMCs. The CDR3 loop reads CASSMESNTEAFF. The DNA for the CDR3 is TGTGCCAGTAGTATGGAATCGAACACTGAAGCTTTCTTT.